This record concerns one T cell receptor beta chain sequence. This record comes from a study of cytomegalovirus exposure and HLA in healthy donors. Primers: 60 Vbeta forward and 13 Jbeta reverse. Clones were sequenced by immunoSEQ multiplex PCR, and TCRdb holds only the in-frame ones, with some missing. The sample holds more than 95,000 clones. This CDR3 has 18 residues. CDR1 MDHEN and CDR2 SYDVKM come from the germline V gene. With V trimmed by 5 bases and J by 3 bases, 8 bases remained unmatched. Source material: PBMCs. This sequence was found in a man aged 40-49 years in good health and CMV-seronegative. The rearrangement links TRBV28 to TRBJ2-1, with 15 bases matching TRBD2. The CDR3 DNA follows: TGTGCCAGCAGTCACGGACTAGCGGGAGGGAGATACTACAATGAGCAGTTCTTC. As protein: CASSHGLAGGRYYNEQFF.